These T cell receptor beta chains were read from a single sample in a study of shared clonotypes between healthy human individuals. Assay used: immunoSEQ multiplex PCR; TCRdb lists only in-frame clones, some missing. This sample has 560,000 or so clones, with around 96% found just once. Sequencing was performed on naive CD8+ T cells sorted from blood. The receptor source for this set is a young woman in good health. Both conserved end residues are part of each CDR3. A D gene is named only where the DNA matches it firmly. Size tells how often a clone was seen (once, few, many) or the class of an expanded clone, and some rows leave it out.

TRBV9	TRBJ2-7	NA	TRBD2	TGTGCCAGCAGCCTATCCGGGACTAGCGGGATCGAGCAGTACTTC	CASSLSGTSGIEQYF
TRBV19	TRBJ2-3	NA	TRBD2	TGTGCCAGTAGTCTAGCGGGAGTGTCAGATACGCAGTATTTT	CASSLAGVSDTQYF
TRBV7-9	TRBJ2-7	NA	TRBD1	TGTGCCAGCAAGGGACAGGAGTCCTACGAGCAGTACTTC	CASKGQESYEQYF
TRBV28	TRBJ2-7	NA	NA	TGTGCCAGCAGTTTCAGGGGATTCTACGAGCAGTACTTC	CASSFRGFYEQYF
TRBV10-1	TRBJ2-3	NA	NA	TGCGCCAGCAGTGATGGGGTAGAAGGCACAGATACGCAGTATTTT	CASSDGVEGTDTQYF
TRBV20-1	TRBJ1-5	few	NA	TGCAGTGCTAGAGCGGGGACTGTAGGGCATTTT	CSARAGTVGHF
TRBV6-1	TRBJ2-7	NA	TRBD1	TGTGCCAGCAGTGAAGTGGACAGGGTTTTACACGAGCAGTACTTC	CASSEVDRVLHEQYF
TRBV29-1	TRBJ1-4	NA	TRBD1	TGCAGCGTTGCGGGACAGGGATCGCGTGGAAATGAAAAACTGTTTTTT	CSVAGQGSRGNEKLFF
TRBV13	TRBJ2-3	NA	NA	TGTGCCAGCAGCTTAAATACGGCCAGCACAGATACGCAGTATTTT	CASSLNTASTDTQYF
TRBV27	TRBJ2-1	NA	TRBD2	TGTGCCAGCAACCCCGGGACTAGCGCTCACTCTAGGTTGCAGTTCTTC	CASNPGTSAHSRLQFF
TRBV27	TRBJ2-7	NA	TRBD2	TGTGCCAGCAGTTCCAAATGGACTAGCCCAAAGAGGGAGCAGTACTTC	CASSSKWTSPKREQYF
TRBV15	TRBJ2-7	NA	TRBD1	TGTGCCACCAGCAGAGAAACAGGGGCATCCTACGAGCAGTACTTC	CATSRETGASYEQYF
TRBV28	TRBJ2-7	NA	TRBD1	TGTGCCAGCAGTTCCTATCAGGGGGTTGGGTACGAGCAGTACTTC	CASSSYQGVGYEQYF
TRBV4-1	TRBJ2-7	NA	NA	TGCGCCAGCAGCCCTGGAGGGAATCTGCACGAGCAGTACTTC	CASSPGGNLHEQYF
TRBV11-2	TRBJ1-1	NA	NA	TGTGCCAGCAGCTCCCCATGGGGCAAAACTGCCACTGAAGCTTTCTTT	CASSSPWGKTATEAFF
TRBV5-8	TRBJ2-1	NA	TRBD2	TGTGCCAGCAGCTTGGATGGCGGGAGCTCCTACAATGAGCAGTTCTTC	CASSLDGGSSYNEQFF
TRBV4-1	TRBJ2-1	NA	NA	TGCGCCAGCAGCCAACCCTATAATGAGCAGTTCTTC	CASSQPYNEQFF
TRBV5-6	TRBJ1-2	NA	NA	TGTGCCAGCAGCTTGGAGAGCGTTTTTGGGTATGGCTACACCTTC	CASSLESVFGYGYTF
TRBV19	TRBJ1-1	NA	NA	TGTGCCAGTAGTACCCTCAGGGGTCCCAACACTGAAGCTTTCTTT	CASSTLRGPNTEAFF
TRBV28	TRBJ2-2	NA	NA	TGTGCCAGCAGTTTAGTCGCCGGGGAGCTGTTTTTT	CASSLVAGELFF
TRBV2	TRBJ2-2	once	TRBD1	TGTGCCAGCAGTTACAGGGGCCCAGCCCTTCCGAACACCGGGGAGCTGTTTTTT	CASSYRGPALPNTGELFF
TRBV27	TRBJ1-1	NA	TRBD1	TGTGCCAGCAGGACAGGGTTCACTGAAGCTTTCTTT	CASRTGFTEAFF
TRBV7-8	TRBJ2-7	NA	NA	TGTGCCAGCAGCCCTCGAAGGGGCGCAGGGTTCTCCGAGCAGTACTTC	CASSPRRGAGFSEQYF
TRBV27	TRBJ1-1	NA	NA	TGTGCCAGCAGTGAAATTGGGCGGGGCACTGAAGCTTTCTTT	CASSEIGRGTEAFF
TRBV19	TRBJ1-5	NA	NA	TGTGCCAGTAGTATCCGGGAAACCAATCAGCCCCAGCATTTT	CASSIRETNQPQHF
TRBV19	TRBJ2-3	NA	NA	TGTGCCAGTCGGCTGGGGACAAGCACAGATACGCAGTATTTT	CASRLGTSTDTQYF
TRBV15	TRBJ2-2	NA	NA	TGTGCCACCAGCAGAACCCTCGACACCGCGGGCACCGGGGAGCTGTTTTTT	CATSRTLDTAGTGELFF
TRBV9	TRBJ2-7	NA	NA	TGTGCCAGCAGCGTTTGGGGAGATAGTCCTAGTTACGAGCAGTACTTC	CASSVWGDSPSYEQYF
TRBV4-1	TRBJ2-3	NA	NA	TGCGCCAGCAGCCAGCCCCCCCAGGGGGATACGCAGTATTTT	CASSQPPQGDTQYF
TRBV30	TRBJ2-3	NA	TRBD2	TGTGCCTGGAGCCGGACTAGCGGCACAGATACGCAGTATTTT	CAWSRTSGTDTQYF
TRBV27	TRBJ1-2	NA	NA	TGTGCCAGCAGTTCATCCTCCGGGACGGGGAGCTATGGCTACACCTTC	CASSSSSGTGSYGYTF
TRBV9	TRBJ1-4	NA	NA	TGTGCCAGCAGCCCCGGGGGTCTAGATGAAAAACTGTTTTTT	CASSPGGLDEKLFF
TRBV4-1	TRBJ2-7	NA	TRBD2	TGCGCCAGCAGCCAAGAACCGGGTTTGGGGGGGAGACTCTCCTACGAGCAGTACTTC	CASSQEPGLGGRLSYEQYF
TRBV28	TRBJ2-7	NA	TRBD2	TGTGCCAGCAGTCCCCCCGGGGGGACCTCCTACGAGCAGTACTTC	CASSPPGGTSYEQYF
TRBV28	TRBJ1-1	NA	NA	TGTGCCAGCAGTTCGGACTGGAACACTGAAGCTTTCTTT	CASSSDWNTEAFF
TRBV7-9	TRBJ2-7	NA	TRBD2	TGTGCCAGCAGCTCGCTACTGAGCGGGAGGGGCTACGAGCAGTACTTC	CASSSLLSGRGYEQYF
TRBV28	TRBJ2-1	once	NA	TGTGCCAGCAGTTTCGGAGGCTACAATGAGCAGTTCTTC	CASSFGGYNEQFF
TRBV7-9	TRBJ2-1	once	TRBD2	TGTGCCAGCAGCTTAGATTTGGGTAGCGGGCCCTCCTACAATGAGCAGTTCTTC	CASSLDLGSGPSYNEQFF
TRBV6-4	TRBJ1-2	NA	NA	TGTGCCAGCAGTGACGGCAGTATGAGTAGTGGCTACACCTTC	CASSDGSMSSGYTF
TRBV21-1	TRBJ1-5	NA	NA	TGTGCCAGCAGCATGGAAGGGGGAACGGGTCAGCCCCAGCATTTT	CASSMEGGTGQPQHF
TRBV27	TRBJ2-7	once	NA	TGTGCCAGCAGTTCCGCGGACAAGAACTACGAGCAGTACTTC	CASSSADKNYEQYF
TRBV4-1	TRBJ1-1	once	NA	TGCGCCAGCAGCCAAAGGACTTGGGGGGCTTATGCTGAAGCTTTCTTT	CASSQRTWGAYAEAFF
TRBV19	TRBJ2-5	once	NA	TGTGCCAGTATTGGCCCTTTGAGGGAGCAGTACTTC	CASIGPLREQYF
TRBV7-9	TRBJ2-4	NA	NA	TGTGCCAGCAGCCTACAGGGACCCAAAAACATTCAGTACTTC	CASSLQGPKNIQYF
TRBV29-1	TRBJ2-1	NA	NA	TGCAGCGTTGTCGGGAGTTGGAATGAGCAGTTCTTC	CSVVGSWNEQFF
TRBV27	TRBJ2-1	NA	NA	TGTGCCAGCAGTTTCCGCCGGGGACTCCCTTTCTTC	CASSFRRGLPFF
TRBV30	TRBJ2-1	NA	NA	TGTGCCTGGAGTGTTGGGCCCTACCTCATCTCCTACAATGAGCAGTTCTTC	CAWSVGPYLISYNEQFF
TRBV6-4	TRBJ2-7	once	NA	TGTGCCAGCAGTCACAACGGGCGCCCAGGGGCCTACGAGCAGTACTTC	CASSHNGRPGAYEQYF
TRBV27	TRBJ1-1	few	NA	TGTGCCAGCAGTATAACTAGGAGAGGAACTGAAGCTTTCTTT	CASSITRRGTEAFF
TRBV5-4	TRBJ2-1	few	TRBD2	TGTGCCAGCAGCTTGGAAACTAGCGATCATGAGCAGTTCTTC	CASSLETSDHEQFF
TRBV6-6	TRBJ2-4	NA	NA	TGTGCCAGCGAGAGCGGGCTAGCCAAAAACATTCAGTACTTC	CASESGLAKNIQYF
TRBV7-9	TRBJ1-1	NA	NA	TGTGCCAGCACCCAGCGGGGGAACACTGAAGCTTTCTTT	CASTQRGNTEAFF
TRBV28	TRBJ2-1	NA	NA	TGTGCCAGCCGCGCGGGCTACAATGAGCAGTTCTTC	CASRAGYNEQFF
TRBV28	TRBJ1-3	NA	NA	TGTGCCAGCAGCTCCCGCCTGTTAGGCTCTGGAAACACCATATATTTT	CASSSRLLGSGNTIYF